This T cell receptor beta chain was retrieved from a study of shared clonotypes between healthy human individuals (TCRdb year 2020). With respect to the entire study: Three men and a couple of women, aged 18 to 49 years, made up the cohort. For each donor, CD4 naive and CD4 memory were each given three plates, CD8 naive was given two plates, and CD8 memory was given one plate. To estimate repertoire size and how much clonotype sharing occurs between individuals, the study deeply sequenced the blood TCR repertoires of 4 to 6 healthy adults. Different laboratories and diverse techniques were used to prepare libraries and sequence TCR repertoires, to increase sequencing depth and limit assay-specific biases. Leukapheresis yielded between about 0.85 and 10 billion PBMCs per donor. Broader findings and caveats from the paper: The small number of donors limited the genetic and exposure-history diversity represented. Compared with non-shared clonotypes, clonotypes shared by all four sorted-subset donors had higher generation probabilities. Even with the large sequencing depth, rarefaction of the sorted-subset datasets indicated that sequencing was incomplete. Across several donors, approximately 4.6% of naive CD4, 3% to 3.5% of naive CD8, 2% to 2.5% of memory CD4, and approximately 0.4% of memory CD8 clonotypes were shared. Based on pairwise subsampling, the degree of clonotype sharing among donors was expected to be affected by sequencing depth. Larger estimated clonotype richness was generally found for naive subsets than for memory subsets. Sampling was limited to blood, and TCR repertoires in tissue likely differ from TCR repertoires in blood.

TCR CDR3 regions were amplified from genomic DNA by multiplex PCR using the deep immunoSEQ assay. Genomic DNA extracted from each cell subset was distributed evenly over all wells of several immunoSEQ 96-well plates, and each plate served as one replicate. Each replicate PCR for sorted subsets received approximately 200 ng genomic DNA, equal to about 30,000 T cell genomes. The purified libraries were quantified using a Qubit 3.0 fluorometer, sized with a Bioanalyzer 2100, and then quantified again using the KAPA Library Quantification kit. Every immunoSEQ 96-well plate was sequenced on a dedicated single-read 150-cycle Illumina NextSeq 550 flow cell. As for the authors' bioinformatics: Because the immunoSEQ output held only junctional sequences and lacked quality scores, the filtering could not match the filtering applied to full-length reads. Sequences were annotated with PyIR, a Python wrapper for IgBLAST v1.9, and V/J genes and CDR3 were assigned using IMGT germline references. Reads were removed for weak V/J assignments (E-value above 1e-6), missing CDR3, stop codons, out-of-frame junctions, or ambiguous translated residues. V3J clonotypes were defined by identical inferred V gene, J gene, and CDR3 amino acid sequence. Percentage overlap between repertoires was computed as shared unique clonotypes divided by the size of the smaller repertoire. RTK rarefaction, the Chao1 estimator, and Recon v2.1 estimates of unobserved clonotypes were used to assess repertoire richness. For all TCRbeta clonotypes obtained by the gDNA method from a few donors, generation probabilities were computed with OLGA. TCRdb obtained this table from immuneACCESS and retained in-frame rearrangements with V and J assigned. These tables miss some clones; where compared with another copy, unresolved V genes account for less than half of the shortfall, and the remainder is unexplained. From that table come the V and J calls and clone size; the DNA was used to work out D and trimming. The sample includes some 660,000 clones, with around 78% observed a single time. The ten most abundant clones make up 1.5% to 2% of the sample.

Trimming takes 8 bases off V and 6 bases off J; junction bases not matched to a gene: 15. CDR1 and CDR2 (SNHLY, FYNNEI) derive from the germline V gene. Spanning cysteine to phenylalanine, the CDR3 consists of 15 amino acids. Only CDR3 DNA is held: 45 bases, read in frame from base 1. Healthy HIV-negative adults with no recently reported acute infections or vaccinations were included as donors. Only Caucasian adults living in Nashville, Tennessee, USA were represented among the donors. CD4+ T cells were enriched by magnetic negative selection, after which naive cells were positively selected on CD45RA and the negative fraction was taken as the memory subset. Blood was collected by leukapheresis, and PBMCs were isolated by Ficoll-Histopaque density gradient centrifugation and then cryopreserved in liquid nitrogen vapor phase. Analytical flow cytometry was used to check the purity and quantity of each magnetically sorted T cell population. From each sorted fraction, genomic DNA was isolated and quantified by UV absorbance on a Nanodrop 2000c.

This clone has more than one count but fewer than ten. Its antigen is still unknown. There are no base qualities to consult, and no much larger clone falls within one base. Recombination joined TRBV2 with TRBJ2-7; 8 bases in the middle match TRBD2. The sequence was collected from a young woman in good health. Material: memory CD4+ T cells sorted from blood. The cell subset or site tag for this specimen amounts to: CD45RA-negative fraction. The CDR3 amino acid sequence is: CASDEGSSGRIEQYF. The DNA sequence is as follows: TGTGCCAGCGACGAGGGGTCCAGCGGGAGAATCGAGCAGTACTTC.